These T cell receptor beta chains were read from a single sample in a study of T cells in Graves' hyperthyroidism and ophthalmopathy. TCRdb itself ran the multiplex PCR reads through MiXCR, one entry per CDR3 protein. The sample lists about 760,000 distinct CDR3 sequences; 35% were seen once. The material sequenced was blood. Every receptor here comes from a woman aged 40 to 50 with Graves' hyperthyroidism. CDR3s include the opening cysteine and the closing phenylalanine or tryptophan. A D gene is named only where the DNA matches it firmly. Size values are once, few and many counts, or a class for expanded clones, and some rows have none.

clone size: many
J gene: TRBJ1-1
V gene: TRBV29-1
D gene: -
CDR3 protein: CSVARDLGSTEAFF
CDR3 DNA: TGCAGCGTCGCCCGGGACCTAGGAAGCACTGAAGCTTTCTTT

clone size: few
J gene: TRBJ1-5
V gene: TRBV10-2
D gene: -
CDR3 protein: CASSESNPPVRPQHF
CDR3 DNA: TGCGCCAGCAGTGAGTCGAATCCACCGGTACGCCCCCAGCATTTT

clone size: many
J gene: TRBJ2-7
V gene: TRBV5-6
D gene: -
CDR3 protein: CASIRESEQYF
CDR3 DNA: TGTGCCAGCATCCGGGAGAGCGAGCAGTACTTC

clone size: few
J gene: TRBJ1-5
V gene: TRBV11-2
D gene: -
CDR3 protein: CASSFGGSSYQPQHF
CDR3 DNA: TGTGCCAGCAGCTTTGGGGGGTCGAGCTATCAGCCCCAGCATTTT

clone size: -
J gene: TRBJ1-1
V gene: TRBV29-1
D gene: -
CDR3 protein: CSVWPSNTEAFF
CDR3 DNA: TGCAGCGTTTGGCCCTCGAACACTGAAGCTTTCTTT

clone size: many
J gene: TRBJ1-2
V gene: TRBV7-2
D gene: TRBD1
CDR3 protein: CASSLRLGHRGGGYTF
CDR3 DNA: TGTGCCAGCAGCTTACGGTTAGGACACAGGGGCGGAGGCTACACCTTC

clone size: -
J gene: TRBJ1-4
V gene: TRBV7-2
D gene: TRBD1
CDR3 protein: CAGSSDRASEKLFF
CDR3 DNA: TGTGCCGGCAGCTCCGACAGGGCTTCGGAAAAACTGTTTTTT

clone size: many
J gene: TRBJ1-2
V gene: TRBV9
D gene: -
CDR3 protein: CASSVGRANYGYTF
CDR3 DNA: TGTGCCAGCAGCGTAGGCAGGGCGAACTATGGCTACACCTTC

clone size: many
J gene: TRBJ1-4
V gene: TRBV20-1
D gene: -
CDR3 protein: CSAGRQEKLFF
CDR3 DNA: TGCAGTGCGGGACGCCAGGAAAAACTGTTTTTT

clone size: many
J gene: TRBJ1-2
V gene: TRBV10-1
D gene: -
CDR3 protein: CASSDVGNYGYTF
CDR3 DNA: TGCGCCAGCAGTGACGTCGGAAACTATGGCTACACCTTC

clone size: -
J gene: TRBJ2-7
V gene: TRBV25-1
D gene: TRBD1
CDR3 protein: CASSGLGVGTGGPTYEQYF
CDR3 DNA: TGTGCCAGCAGTGGGCTAGGGGTCGGGACAGGGGGCCCAACCTACGAGCAGTACTTC

clone size: -
J gene: TRBJ1-5
V gene: TRBV12-3/TRBV12-4
D gene: -
CDR3 protein: CASSPLTVNQPQHF
CDR3 DNA: TGTGCCAGCAGTCCCCTGACGGTGAATCAGCCCCAGCATTTT

clone size: many
J gene: TRBJ2-2
V gene: TRBV15
D gene: -
CDR3 protein: CATGVSKATGELFF
CDR3 DNA: TGTGCCACCGGGGTTTCGAAGGCCACCGGGGAGCTGTTTTTT

clone size: many
J gene: TRBJ2-2
V gene: TRBV10-3
D gene: TRBD2
CDR3 protein: CAIPYGEGHTGELFF
CDR3 DNA: TGTGCCATACCATATGGGGAGGGTCACACCGGGGAGCTGTTTTTT

clone size: many
J gene: TRBJ1-2
V gene: TRBV7-9
D gene: TRBD1
CDR3 protein: CASSLGVGGAGYTF
CDR3 DNA: TGTGCCAGCAGCTTAGGGGTAGGGGGCGCCGGCTACACCTTC

clone size: few
J gene: TRBJ1-5
V gene: TRBV4-3
D gene: -
CDR3 protein: CASSQDRSRRLQPQHF
CDR3 DNA: TGCGCCAGCAGCCAAGATAGATCGAGGAGGCTTCAGCCCCAGCATTTT

clone size: many
J gene: TRBJ1-1
V gene: TRBV7-2
D gene: TRBD1
CDR3 protein: CASSGRQGLNTEAFF
CDR3 DNA: TGTGCCAGCAGCGGCCGACAGGGACTGAACACTGAAGCTTTCTTT

clone size: once
J gene: TRBJ2-7
V gene: TRBV10-3
D gene: TRBD1
CDR3 protein: CASGWPRDRAYEQYF
CDR3 DNA: TGTGCCAGCGGGTGGCCCCGGGACAGGGCCTACGAGCAGTACTTC

clone size: -
J gene: TRBJ2-1
V gene: TRBV7-9
D gene: -
CDR3 protein: CASSLVSNEQFF
CDR3 DNA: TGTGCCAGCAGCTTAGTTTCCAATGAGCAGTTCTTC

clone size: many
J gene: TRBJ2-5
V gene: TRBV7-9
D gene: TRBD2
CDR3 protein: CASSTTSNQETQYF
CDR3 DNA: TGTGCCAGCAGCACGACTAGCAATCAAGAGACCCAGTACTTC

clone size: -
J gene: TRBJ1-1
V gene: TRBV28
D gene: TRBD1
CDR3 protein: CASSEYTGGTEAFF
CDR3 DNA: TGTGCCAGCAGCGAGTATACAGGGGGCACTGAAGCTTTCTTT

clone size: many
J gene: TRBJ2-5
V gene: TRBV10-3
D gene: -
CDR3 protein: CAVGTGSGETQYF
CDR3 DNA: TGTGCCGTCGGTACAGGGTCCGGAGAGACCCAGTACTTC

clone size: many
J gene: TRBJ1-6
V gene: TRBV10-2
D gene: -
CDR3 protein: CASRLTGPVNSPLHF
CDR3 DNA: TGCGCCAGCAGACTCACGGGACCGGTAAATTCACCCCTCCACTTT

clone size: many
J gene: TRBJ2-2
V gene: TRBV7-8
D gene: -
CDR3 protein: CASSLAGAGELFF
CDR3 DNA: TGTGCCAGCAGCTTAGCGGGAGCCGGGGAGCTGTTTTTT

clone size: many
J gene: TRBJ1-2
V gene: TRBV5-6
D gene: -
CDR3 protein: CASRLDASRGYGYTF
CDR3 DNA: TGTGCCAGCAGATTGGACGCCTCGAGGGGCTATGGCTACACCTTC

clone size: -
J gene: TRBJ2-3
V gene: TRBV20-1
D gene: TRBD2
CDR3 protein: CSARPGLEGTQYF
CDR3 DNA: TGCAGTGCTAGACCTGGACTAGAGGGCACGCAGTATTTT

clone size: -
J gene: TRBJ1-1
V gene: TRBV7-2
D gene: -
CDR3 protein: CASSRGLGPRCPEAFF
CDR3 DNA: TGTGCCAGCAGCCGAGGGCTGGGACCACGATGTCCTGAAGCCTTCTTT

clone size: few
J gene: TRBJ1-2
V gene: TRBV4-3
D gene: -
CDR3 protein: CASSQDPQGPYGYTF
CDR3 DNA: TGCGCCAGCAGCCAAGATCCCCAGGGTCCCTATGGCTACACCTTC

clone size: -
J gene: TRBJ2-7
V gene: TRBV9
D gene: TRBD2
CDR3 protein: CASSQIIAGEALREQYF
CDR3 DNA: TGTGCCAGCAGCCAAATCATAGCGGGTGAGGCCCTTCGCGAGCAGTACTTC

clone size: once
J gene: TRBJ2-7
V gene: TRBV10-2
D gene: -
CDR3 protein: CAISEAQGSYEQYF
CDR3 DNA: TGCGCCATCAGTGAGGCTCAGGGCTCCTACGAGCAGTACTTC

clone size: -
J gene: TRBJ2-7
V gene: TRBV4-1
D gene: -
CDR3 protein: CASSKDMDFYEQYF
CDR3 DNA: TGCGCCAGCAGCAAAGACATGGACTTTTACGAGCAGTACTTC

clone size: few
J gene: TRBJ1-2
V gene: TRBV16
D gene: -
CDR3 protein: CASSRQPQPSDYGYTF
CDR3 DNA: TGTGCCAGCAGCCGACAACCCCAGCCGTCTGACTATGGCTACACCTTC

clone size: few
J gene: TRBJ2-7
V gene: TRBV6-6
D gene: TRBD1
CDR3 protein: CASTDWTGTSYEQYF
CDR3 DNA: TGTGCCAGCACCGACTGGACAGGGACATCCTACGAGCAGTACTTC

clone size: few
J gene: TRBJ1-1
V gene: TRBV7-3
D gene: -
CDR3 protein: CASSWGGANTEAFF
CDR3 DNA: TGTGCCAGCAGTTGGGGTGGGGCGAACACTGAAGCTTTCTTT

clone size: few
J gene: TRBJ1-1
V gene: TRBV7-9
D gene: TRBD1
CDR3 protein: CASSPQGAGAFF
CDR3 DNA: TGTGCCAGCAGTCCCCAGGGGGCAGGGGCTTTCTTT

clone size: many
J gene: TRBJ2-5
V gene: TRBV20-1
D gene: -
CDR3 protein: CSAQVPKETQYF
CDR3 DNA: TGCAGTGCTCAGGTGCCGAAAGAGACCCAGTACTTC

clone size: few
J gene: TRBJ2-7
V gene: TRBV12-3/TRBV12-4
D gene: -
CDR3 protein: CASSLSTGYEQYF
CDR3 DNA: TGTGCCAGCAGTTTATCCACAGGCTACGAGCAGTACTTC

clone size: many
J gene: TRBJ1-1
V gene: TRBV7-9
D gene: -
CDR3 protein: CASSSQGTAFF
CDR3 DNA: TGTGCCAGCAGCAGCCAGGGTACAGCTTTCTTT

clone size: -
J gene: TRBJ2-7
V gene: TRBV12-3/TRBV12-4
D gene: TRBD2
CDR3 protein: CASSLQTGGPESSYEQYF
CDR3 DNA: TGTGCCAGCAGTCTCCAAACGGGAGGGCCGGAGAGCTCCTACGAGCAGTACTTC

clone size: -
J gene: TRBJ1-1
V gene: TRBV12-3/TRBV12-4
D gene: -
CDR3 protein: CASSPSGVGQEAFF
CDR3 DNA: TGTGCCAGCAGTCCCTCCGGAGTTGGTCAGGAAGCTTTCTTT

clone size: -
J gene: TRBJ1-2
V gene: TRBV5-1
D gene: -
CDR3 protein: CASSPAGSRYGYTF
CDR3 DNA: TGCGCCAGCAGCCCGGCCGGGAGTCGCTATGGCTACACCTTC

clone size: few
J gene: TRBJ1-1
V gene: TRBV20-1
D gene: -
CDR3 protein: CSARPPLRNTEAFF
CDR3 DNA: TGCAGTGCTAGACCACCCCTTAGAAACACTGAAGCTTTCTTT

clone size: few
J gene: TRBJ2-7
V gene: TRBV20-1
D gene: -
CDR3 protein: CSAKKDSSSYEQYF
CDR3 DNA: TGCAGTGCTAAAAAGGACAGTAGCTCCTACGAGCAGTACTTC

clone size: -
J gene: TRBJ2-2
V gene: TRBV7-2
D gene: TRBD2
CDR3 protein: CASSSLLAGGLTSGELFF
CDR3 DNA: TGTGCCAGCAGCTCGTTACTAGCGGGGGGCCTAACATCCGGGGAGCTGTTTTTT

clone size: many
J gene: TRBJ2-3
V gene: TRBV7-2
D gene: -
CDR3 protein: CASSPSNPTDTQYF
CDR3 DNA: TGTGCCAGCAGCCCATCCAACCCCACAGATACGCAGTATTTT

clone size: -
J gene: TRBJ1-1
V gene: TRBV12-3/TRBV12-4
D gene: -
CDR3 protein: CASSLIRGGRGTEAFF
CDR3 DNA: TGTGCCAGCAGTTTGATCCGGGGGGGAAGAGGCACTGAAGCTTTCTTT

clone size: many
J gene: TRBJ2-6
V gene: TRBV7-3
D gene: -
CDR3 protein: CASSTNRAGANVLTF
CDR3 DNA: TGTGCCAGCAGCACCAACAGGGCTGGGGCCAACGTCCTGACTTTC

clone size: few
J gene: TRBJ1-1
V gene: TRBV6-5
D gene: -
CDR3 protein: CASSLRFLNTEAFF
CDR3 DNA: TGTGCCAGCAGCCTCCGGTTCCTGAACACTGAAGCTTTCTTT

clone size: -
J gene: TRBJ2-5
V gene: TRBV18
D gene: -
CDR3 protein: CASSPKVQAGQYF
CDR3 DNA: TGTGCCAGCTCACCGAAGGTTCAGGCGGGCCAGTACTTC

clone size: -
J gene: TRBJ1-2
V gene: TRBV5-6
D gene: -
CDR3 protein: CASSSSHRTYGYTF
CDR3 DNA: TGTGCCAGCAGCTCCTCACATCGTACCTATGGCTACACCTTC

clone size: many
J gene: TRBJ1-1
V gene: TRBV6-6
D gene: TRBD1
CDR3 protein: CASHDRANTEAFF
CDR3 DNA: TGTGCCAGCCATGACAGGGCGAACACTGAAGCTTTCTTT

clone size: few
J gene: TRBJ1-2
V gene: TRBV12-3/TRBV12-4
D gene: -
CDR3 protein: CASSFSRNNYGYTF
CDR3 DNA: TGTGCCAGCAGTTTCTCACGCAACAACTATGGCTACACCTTC

clone size: many
J gene: TRBJ1-5
V gene: TRBV7-8
D gene: -
CDR3 protein: CASSLSAGSNQPQHF
CDR3 DNA: TGTGCCAGCAGCTTATCGGCAGGAAGCAATCAGCCCCAGCATTTT

clone size: -
J gene: TRBJ2-3
V gene: TRBV9
D gene: -
CDR3 protein: CASSVGQPDTQYF
CDR3 DNA: TGTGCCAGCAGCGTAGGACAGCCAGATACGCAGTATTTT

clone size: -
J gene: TRBJ2-5
V gene: TRBV12-3/TRBV12-4
D gene: -
CDR3 protein: CASSLNQMAQYF
CDR3 DNA: TGTGCCAGCAGTTTAAACCAGATGGCCCAGTACTTC